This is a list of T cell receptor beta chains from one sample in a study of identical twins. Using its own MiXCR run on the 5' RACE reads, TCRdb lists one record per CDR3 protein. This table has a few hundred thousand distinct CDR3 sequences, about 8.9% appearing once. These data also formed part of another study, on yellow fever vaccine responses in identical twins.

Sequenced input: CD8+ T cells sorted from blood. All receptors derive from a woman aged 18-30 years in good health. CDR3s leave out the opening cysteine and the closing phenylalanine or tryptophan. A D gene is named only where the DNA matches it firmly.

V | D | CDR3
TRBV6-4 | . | ASRRGSSTDTQY
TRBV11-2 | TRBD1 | ASSFRDRKF
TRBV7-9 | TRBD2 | ASSFKAGTYEQY
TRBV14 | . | ASSQGGLMYQTPDTQY
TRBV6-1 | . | ATRPLYQSSYEQY
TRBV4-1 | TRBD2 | ASSQDRRGLAANTGELF
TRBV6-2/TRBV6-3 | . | ASSYEQAMNTEAF
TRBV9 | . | ASSVMNSTWDTQY
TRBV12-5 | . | ASALGETQY
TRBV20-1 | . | SAPTGSLTYNEQF
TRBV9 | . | ASSSWATDTQY
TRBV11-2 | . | ASSPYGTYYEQY
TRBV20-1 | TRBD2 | SASSTGPNPGLGSTDTQY
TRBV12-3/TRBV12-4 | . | ASSTGTDTQY
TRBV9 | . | ASSRSETQY
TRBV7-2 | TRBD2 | ASSLEGPGLGNEQF
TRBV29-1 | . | SVEEMVPGELF
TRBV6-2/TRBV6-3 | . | ASSQGVAKNIQY
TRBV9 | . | ASSVLRHGKEQF
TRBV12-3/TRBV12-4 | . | ASTGLVVQYEQY
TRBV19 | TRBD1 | ASRTGVWTGGGPSGANVLT
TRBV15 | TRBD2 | ATSRDLASGDQSTDTQY
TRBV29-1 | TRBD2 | SVLAGSTDTQY
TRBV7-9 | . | ASRRTPNTGELF
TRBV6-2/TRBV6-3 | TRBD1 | ASSYSIGQGTYEQY
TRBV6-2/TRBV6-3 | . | ASSLDWQRI
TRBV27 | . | ASSILTSGGGRFEQY
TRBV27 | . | ASSFRGSNEKLF
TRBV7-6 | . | ASSLDGGNTGELF
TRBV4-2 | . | ASSQIGEGTEAF
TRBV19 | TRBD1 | ASQVGTGVNEQF
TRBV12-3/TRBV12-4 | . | ASSTRTLAYEQY
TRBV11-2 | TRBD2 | ASSSTSGVSYEQY
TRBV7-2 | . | ASSLVVITDTQY
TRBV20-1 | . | SVDSNVVATNEKLF
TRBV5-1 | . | ASSPLGPGDYEQY
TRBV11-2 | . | ASSLGDNTGELF
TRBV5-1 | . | ASSLVTFSYEQY
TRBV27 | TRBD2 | ASSLSLLASGRTDTQY
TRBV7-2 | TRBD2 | ASSAGGANTGELF
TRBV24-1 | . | ATSAGLGEGTGELF
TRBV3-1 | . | ASSQVSTVASMTQY
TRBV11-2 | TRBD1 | ASSLVPGGDRGYNEQF
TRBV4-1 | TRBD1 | ASSQIGTGDGEQF
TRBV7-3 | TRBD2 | ASSLRGGAVQY
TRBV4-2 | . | ASSQVRRSGETQY
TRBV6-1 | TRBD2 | ASRRGFYNEQF
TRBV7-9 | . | ASSQGPNSYNEQF
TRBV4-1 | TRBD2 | ASSHRSGLMDEQF
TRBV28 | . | ASPRFRSLH
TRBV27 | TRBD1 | ASTPGGGHTEAF
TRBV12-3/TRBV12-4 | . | ASSLSGELF
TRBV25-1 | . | ASSELTLADSYEQY
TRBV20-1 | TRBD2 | SASWVGAGGPRNEQF